Listed below are T cell receptor beta chains from one sample, sequenced in a study of chemoradiotherapy in HPV16-positive cancers. Method: immunoSEQ multiplex PCR; TCRdb's copy keeps in-frame clones and lacks some. This table has some 4,000 clones, over 75% appearing once. The specimen was tumor tissue, collected from a patient who underwent chemoradiotherapy. These receptor sequences come from a human donor with HPV-associated anogenital cancer. CDR3s include the opening cysteine and the closing phenylalanine or tryptophan. The D gene is left open where the match is weak. Size values are once, few and many counts, or a class for expanded clones, and some rows have none.

D: -
J: TRBJ1-5
size: once
V: TRBV9
DNA: TGTGCCAGCAGCGCCCCCCCCAATCAGCCCCAGCATTTT
CDR3: CASSAPPNQPQHF

D: -
J: TRBJ2-1
size: -
V: TRBV7-6
DNA: TGTGCCATTAACGGGGGGCGCAATGAGCAGTTCTTC
CDR3: CAINGGRNEQFF

D: -
J: TRBJ1-1
size: -
V: TRBV6-1
DNA: TGTGCCAGCAGTGAATTAGGGGAAGCTTTCTTT
CDR3: CASSELGEAFF

D: -
J: TRBJ2-5
size: -
V: TRBV2
DNA: TGTGCCAGCAGTGACTGGGGGGCGGATGGGGAGACCCAGTACTTC
CDR3: CASSDWGADGETQYF

D: TRBD2
J: TRBJ2-1
size: -
V: TRBV5-1
DNA: TGCGCCAGCAGCTTGGGTGGTAGCGGGGAGGCGAATGAGCAGTTCTTC
CDR3: CASSLGGSGEANEQFF

D: -
J: TRBJ1-1
size: few
V: TRBV28
DNA: TGTGCCATCAAGAGGAACACTGAAGCTTTCTTT
CDR3: CAIKRNTEAFF

D: TRBD1
J: TRBJ2-1
size: -
V: TRBV18
DNA: TGTGCCAGCTCATCATCCGGGACAGGGGGAGTCAATGAGCAGTTCTTC
CDR3: CASSSSGTGGVNEQFF

D: -
J: TRBJ1-4
size: -
V: TRBV2
DNA: TGTGCCAGCAGTCCGGACTCTAGGGAAAAACTGTTTTTT
CDR3: CASSPDSREKLFF

D: TRBD1
J: TRBJ1-2
size: -
V: TRBV6-4
DNA: TGTGCCAGCAGTGACTCAGGGACAGGGTCTAACTATGGCTACACCTTC
CDR3: CASSDSGTGSNYGYTF

D: TRBD1
J: TRBJ2-1
size: -
V: TRBV7-2
DNA: TGTGCCAGCAGCTCGGACAGGGGGCCACTTGAGCAGTTCTTC
CDR3: CASSSDRGPLEQFF

D: TRBD1
J: TRBJ1-2
size: once
V: TRBV30
DNA: TGTGCCTGGAGTGGCCCGGGACAGCCTTTCGGAGCCTATGGCTACACCTTC
CDR3: CAWSGPGQPFGAYGYTF

D: TRBD1
J: TRBJ1-2
size: -
V: TRBV5-6
DNA: TGTGCCAGCAGCTTCCCCGGGACAGGGAAAATCCATGGCTACACCTTC
CDR3: CASSFPGTGKIHGYTF

D: -
J: TRBJ1-4
size: -
V: TRBV4-3
DNA: TGCGCCAGCAGCCCGCACGGGCCGGGGGCTAATGAAAAACTGTTTTTT
CDR3: CASSPHGPGANEKLFF

D: -
J: TRBJ1-2
size: -
V: TRBV6-5
DNA: TGTGCCAGCAGTTACGGGGGGGCGAAGGCTGATGGCTACACCTTC
CDR3: CASSYGGAKADGYTF

D: -
J: TRBJ1-6
size: -
V: TRBV6-5
DNA: TGTGCCAGCAGTTACTCGGGGGGGGTCAGGGTTCCCCTCCACTTT
CDR3: CASSYSGGVRVPLHF

D: -
J: TRBJ1-5
size: -
V: TRBV2
DNA: TGTGCCAGCGCCCCGGGACTGAGTAGCAATCAGCCCCAGCATTTT
CDR3: CASAPGLSSNQPQHF

D: TRBD1
J: TRBJ2-5
size: -
V: TRBV5-4
DNA: TGTGCCAGCAGCGAAAGGGACAGGGGCTTGGAGACCCAGTACTTC
CDR3: CASSERDRGLETQYF

D: -
J: TRBJ1-2
size: -
V: TRBV13
DNA: TGTGCCAGCAGCCCGACTAACTATGGCTACACCTTC
CDR3: CASSPTNYGYTF

D: TRBD2
J: TRBJ2-1
size: -
V: TRBV28
DNA: TGTGCCAGCAGTTTATCCCGGGGGGGCCTTAAAGATGAGCAGTTCTTC
CDR3: CASSLSRGGLKDEQFF

D: -
J: TRBJ1-5
size: -
V: TRBV6-1
DNA: TGTGCCAGCAGTGAAACAGGGAGAAATCAGCCCCAGCATTTT
CDR3: CASSETGRNQPQHF

D: -
J: TRBJ1-4
size: -
V: TRBV2
DNA: TGTGCCAGCGGGAGAGCCGGGACCACTAATGAAAAACTGTTTTTT
CDR3: CASGRAGTTNEKLFF

D: -
J: TRBJ1-5
size: -
V: TRBV2
DNA: TGTGCCACCCCGCCACTGGCCCAGCATTTT
CDR3: CATPPLAQHF

D: -
J: TRBJ1-3
size: -
V: TRBV5-5
DNA: TGTGCCAGCAGAACAGGGTGGAGCTCTGGAAACACCATATATTTT
CDR3: CASRTGWSSGNTIYF

D: -
J: TRBJ1-1
size: -
V: TRBV7-2
DNA: TGTGCCAGCAGCTTAGGGGTCCGTACTGGCGCTTTCTTT
CDR3: CASSLGVRTGAFF

D: -
J: TRBJ2-1
size: once
V: TRBV11-2
DNA: TGTGCCAGCAGCTTAGCGGGGGGCAGGCAGGGTCAGCAGTTCTTC
CDR3: CASSLAGGRQGQQFF

D: -
J: TRBJ2-7
size: -
V: TRBV7-2
DNA: TGTGCCAGCAGCTTGTGGGGGGCATCCTACGAGCAGTACTTC
CDR3: CASSLWGASYEQYF

D: TRBD2
J: TRBJ2-1
size: -
V: TRBV7-2
DNA: TGTGCCAGCAGCTTCGATGGCGGGGGAATATACAATGAGCAGTTCTTC
CDR3: CASSFDGGGIYNEQFF

D: -
J: TRBJ1-4
size: -
V: TRBV7-9
DNA: TGTGCCAGCAGCTTAGACAGGTGGGATGAAAAACTGTTTTTT
CDR3: CASSLDRWDEKLFF

D: -
J: TRBJ1-1
size: -
V: TRBV30
DNA: TGTGCCTGGAGTCTCATGGGGACGACTGAAGCTTTCTTT
CDR3: CAWSLMGTTEAFF

D: TRBD1
J: TRBJ2-2
size: -
V: TRBV5-1
DNA: TGCGCCAGCAGGATACAGGGGTCCGGGGAGCTGTTTTTT
CDR3: CASRIQGSGELFF

D: -
J: TRBJ2-3
size: -
V: TRBV13
DNA: TGTGCCAGCAGCCGACAAACAGATACGCAGTATTTT
CDR3: CASSRQTDTQYF

D: -
J: TRBJ2-7
size: -
V: TRBV9
DNA: TGTGCCAGCAGCGTAGCTTCACACAACTACGAGCAGTACTTC
CDR3: CASSVASHNYEQYF

D: TRBD2
J: TRBJ2-1
size: -
V: TRBV18
DNA: TGTGCCAGCTCACCACCCCTAGCGGGGACCAATGAGCAGTTCTTC
CDR3: CASSPPLAGTNEQFF

D: TRBD2
J: TRBJ2-7
size: -
V: TRBV5-1
DNA: TGCGCCAGCAGCTTGCGGGCTAGCGGGGGTTACGAGCAGTACTTC
CDR3: CASSLRASGGYEQYF

D: TRBD1
J: TRBJ1-1
size: -
V: TRBV6-5
DNA: TGTGCCAGCAGGCAACCAACAAAGGGGGCTCGAGCTTTCTTT
CDR3: CASRQPTKGARAFF

D: -
J: TRBJ2-1
size: -
V: TRBV11-3
DNA: TGTGCCAGCAGCTTACGGGGTTACAATGAGCAGTTCTTC
CDR3: CASSLRGYNEQFF

D: -
J: TRBJ2-2
size: -
V: TRBV19
DNA: TGTGCCAGTAGTATTGTACAGAACACCGGGGAGCTGTTTTTT
CDR3: CASSIVQNTGELFF

D: -
J: TRBJ1-1
size: -
V: TRBV18
DNA: TGTGCCAGCTCAAACCGACAGCTACTGAACACTGAAGCTTTCTTT
CDR3: CASSNRQLLNTEAFF

D: TRBD1
J: TRBJ2-1
size: -
V: TRBV18
DNA: TGTGCCAGCTCCCGTGGTCGGGACAGGGGTCTGGGTGAGCAGTTCTTC
CDR3: CASSRGRDRGLGEQFF

D: -
J: TRBJ1-2
size: -
V: TRBV5-4
DNA: TGTGCCAGCAGCTTGATAGGGTATGGCTACACCTTC
CDR3: CASSLIGYGYTF

D: TRBD1
J: TRBJ1-2
size: -
V: TRBV27
DNA: TGTGCCAGCAGTTTCGGGTCAGGGGGCTTAGATGGCTACACCTTC
CDR3: CASSFGSGGLDGYTF

D: TRBD1
J: TRBJ2-7
size: -
V: TRBV27
DNA: TGTGCCAGCAGCTTTACAGGGGGGAGGTACGAGCAGTACTTC
CDR3: CASSFTGGRYEQYF